Below, 26 T cell receptor beta chains from the same sample are listed, as sequenced in a study of cytomegalovirus exposure and HLA in healthy donors. 13 Jbeta primers and 60 Vbeta primers were used for the PCR. Repertoires were generated with immunoSEQ multiplex PCR, while TCRdb's copy carries only in-frame clones and drops some. The sample yields around 160,000 clones, over 70% seen once. Sequences were obtained from PBMCs. The receptors stem from a young woman in good health and CMV-seronegative.

The sample holds a few counts of this clone. The chain has TRBV6-5 and TRBJ2-5; 8 bases align to TRBD1. V dropped 6 bases and J dropped 5; count of bases not matched to a gene: 5. Germline assignment: CDR1 MNHEY and CDR2 SVGAGI. This CDR3 spans 13 amino acids. The CDR3 sequence is CASRGQGGETQYF. In DNA form, the CDR3 reads TGTGCCAGCAGAGGACAGGGAGGCGAGACCCAGTACTTC.

A few counts support this clone. This chain uses TRBV6-5 with TRBJ2-6; no clear D. Germline CDR1 and CDR2: MNHEY and SVGAGI. The CDR3 has 15 amino acids. Trimming cost V 4 bases and J 0 bases, with 7 bases left between them. CDR3 loop: CASSFESSGANVLTF. CDR3 coding DNA: TGTGCCAGCAGTTTTGAGTCCTCTGGGGCCAACGTCCTGACTTTC.

The chain uses TRBV6-4 and TRBJ2-3, with 10 bases fitting TRBD2. CDR3 length equals 17 residues. CDR1 is MRHNA and CDR2 is SNTAGT in the germline V gene. The J segment lost 1 base and the V segment lost 0 bases, leaving 4 bases of the junction unmatched. CDR3 nucleotide sequence: TGTGCCAGCAGTGACTCGTCTAGCGGGGGTGGCACAGATACGCAGTATTTT. The encoded protein is CASSDSSSGGGTDTQYF.

This clone was detected only a few times. V gene TRBV7-9 combines with J gene TRBJ1-2; no firm D call. The CDR3 totals 13 residues. Trimming left V 0 bases short and J 2 bases short, with 4 bases between. Germline assignment: CDR1 SEHNR and CDR2 FQNEAQ (reference sequence). The CDR3 region is CASSLAANYGYTF. The DNA of the CDR3 is TGTGCCAGCAGCTTAGCAGCCAACTATGGCTACACCTTC.

The V and J genes are TRBV10-3 and TRBJ2-1; TRBD2 matches at 14 bases. CDR1 is ENHRY and CDR2 is SYGVKD in the germline V gene. The CDR3 is made up of 15 amino acids. The junction had 8 bases not matched to a gene; V was cut back by 6 bases and J by 10 bases. The CDR3 DNA reads TGTGCCATCAGGACTAGCGGGGGGGCCGGAGACGAGCAGTTCTTC. It yields the protein CAIRTSGGAGDEQFF.

The chain is built from TRBV30 and TRBJ1-3; D ambiguous. The germline CDR1 and CDR2 sequences are GTSNPN and SVGIG (reference sequence). V gave up 0 bases and J gave up 3 bases, with 6 bases separating them. The CDR3 length is 13 residues. The CDR3: CAWSVAGGNTIYF. In DNA, the CDR3 is TGTGCCTGGAGTGTGGCAGGTGGAAACACCATATATTTT.

V and J are TRBV20-1 and TRBJ2-7, with 8 bases identical to TRBD1. J was trimmed by 6 bases and V by 4 bases; bases with no gene match: 2. Germline CDR1 DFQATT, CDR2 SNEGSKA (reference sequence). The CDR3 runs to 11 residues. In DNA, the CDR3 is TGCAGTGCTACCACAGGGGGCGAGCAGTACTTC. Its translation: CSATTGGEQYF.

This clone occurred a few times. This chain links TRBV7-6 with TRBJ2-7; D may be TRBD2 (6 bases). Trimming shortened V by 0 bases and J by 6 bases, and 12 bases separated the two germline ends. Germline CDR1 reads SGHVS; CDR2 reads FNYEAQ. This CDR3 comprises 14 residues. This CDR3 reads CASSLAGEVGEQYF. In DNA form, the CDR3 reads TGTGCCAGCAGCTTAGCAGGGGAGGTAGGCGAGCAGTACTTC.

The chain joins TRBV28 to TRBJ1-2, with D unclear. This CDR3 has 14 residues. Germline V CDR1 and CDR2: MDHEN, SYDVKM. The V gene lost 6 bases and the J gene lost 4 bases, with 15 bases spanning the gap. This CDR3 is CASSVPPPGYGYTF. The DNA for the CDR3 is TGTGCCAGCAGCGTACCTCCCCCGGGCTATGGCTACACCTTC.

A note on this clone: At one of its ends the junction is not consistent with the germline gene, which may arise from a read error. The sample holds other DNA sequences that translate to the same CDR3. CDR3: CATSRDPSGFSGNTIYF. In DNA form, the CDR3 reads TGTGCCACCAGCAGAGATCCGAGCGGGTTTTCTGGAAACACCATATACTTT. The chain recombines TRBV15 with TRBJ1-3; D uncertain. Germline V gene data show CDR1 as LNHNV and CDR2 as YYDKDF (reference sequence). This CDR3 is 17 amino acids long.

The rearrangement uses TRBV18 and TRBJ2-7, with unresolved D. The length of the CDR3 is 13 residues. The V gene lost 2 bases and the J gene lost 2 bases, with 7 bases spanning the gap. Germline V gene lookup returns CDR1 KGHSH and CDR2 LQKENI. CDR3 nucleotides: TGTGCCAGCTCACCAGGGCTAACCTACGAGCAGTACTTC. Its translation is CASSPGLTYEQYF.

The J gene is TRBJ2-1, the V gene TRBV9; 9 nucleotides agree with TRBD1. The J segment lost 8 bases and the V segment lost 0 bases, leaving 0 bases of the junction unmatched. The CDR3 extends over 13 amino acids. Germline V gene data show CDR1 as SGDLS and CDR2 as YYNGEE. CDR3 coding DNA: TGTGCCAGCAGCGTAGGGACAGGGGATGAGCAGTTCTTC. It codes for CASSVGTGDEQFF.

This clone was seen just once. J is TRBJ2-5 and V is TRBV7-3; D possibly corresponds to TRBD1 (5 bases). The CDR3 spans 14 residues. V lost 5 bases and J 4 bases, leaving 14 bases between the germline ends. Germline V gene data show CDR1 as SGHTA and CDR2 as FQGTGA. The CDR3 DNA follows: TGTGCCAGCAGCCCTTATGCAGGGTTAGAGACCCAGTACTTC. It translates to CASSPYAGLETQYF. The full variable domain, with the rest looked up from reference TRBV7-3 and TRBJ2-5, is GAGVSQTPSNKVTEKGKYVELRCDPISGHTALYWYRQSLGQGPEFLIYFQGTGAADDSGLPNDRFFAVRPEGSVSTLKIQRTERGDSAVYLCASSPYAGLETQYFGPGTRLLVL.

The chain has TRBV10-3 and TRBJ1-5; a possible D gene is TRBD1 (5 bases). This CDR3 comprises 17 residues. The V end was cut by 1 base, the J end by 2 bases, with 15 bases between. Germline CDR1 is ENHRY and CDR2 is SYGVKD. The CDR3 region is CAISEYEGALGNQPQHF. CDR3 bases: TGTGCCATCAGTGAGTATGAAGGGGCGTTGGGCAATCAGCCCCAGCATTTT.

This rearrangement joins TRBV7-9 to TRBJ2-7, with D perhaps TRBD1 (5 bases). Between the trimmed V and J ends, which lost 2 bases and 4 bases, there was a span of 6 bases. The CDR3 spans 12 residues. Germline-derived CDR1 and CDR2 are SEHNR and FQNEAQ (reference sequence). The CDR3 DNA follows: TGTGCCAGCAGCTTACCAGGGTACGAGCAGTACTTC. It codes for CASSLPGYEQYF.

The chain carries TRBV10-3 and TRBJ2-3, with TRBD2 identical over 16 bases. The V gene's germline CDR1 is ENHRY and CDR2 SYGVKD. The CDR3 consists of 17 residues. J was trimmed by 4 bases and V by 6 bases; bases with no gene match: 7. Here the CDR3 DNA reads TGTGCCATCAGCACCGGGACTAGCGGGGGGGCCGCAGATACGCAGTATTTT. Translated: CAISTGTSGGAADTQYF.

This chain connects TRBV18 to TRBJ2-3, with 9 bases matching TRBD1. This CDR3 comprises 15 residues. The germline V gene has CDR1 KGHSH and CDR2 LQKENI. Trimming at V came to 4 bases and at J to 3 bases, leaving 5 bases not matched to a gene. In DNA, the CDR3 is TGTGCCAGCTCACGATCAGGGACAGGGACAGATACGCAGTATTTT. This codes for CASSRSGTGTDTQYF.

The V call is TRBV4-2, the J call TRBJ1-2, with D possibly being TRBD1 (5 bases). The CDR3 contains 15 residues. CDR1 LGHNA and CDR2 YNFKEQ come from the germline V gene. V lost 0 bases and J lost 3, with 11 bases in between. CDR3 nucleotides: TGTGCCAGCAGCCAAGACCCGAAAGGGGACTATGGCTACACCTTC. As protein: CASSQDPKGDYGYTF.

The genes are TRBV28 and TRBJ1-1; 8 nucleotides match TRBD1. The CDR3 is 17 amino acids. Trimming at V came to 3 bases and at J to 3 bases, leaving 12 bases not matched to a gene. Per the germline V gene, CDR1 is MDHEN and CDR2 is SYDVKM. Here the CDR3 DNA reads TGTGCCAGCAGTTTCTACGAAGGGACAGGAAAGCACACTGAAGCTTTCTTT. Protein: CASSFYEGTGKHTEAFF.

V and J are TRBV2 and TRBJ1-4; TRBD1 agrees at 8 bases. This CDR3 has 13 residues. Germline V CDR1 and CDR2: SNHLY, FYNNEI. The trim removed 5 bases at V and 12 bases at J, leaving 8 bases unmatched. CDR3 residues: CASSKQDRAELFF. The DNA of the CDR3 is TGTGCCAGCAGTAAACAGGACAGGGCAGAACTGTTTTTT.

This chain connects TRBV11-2 to TRBJ2-1; the D is unclear. CDR1 and CDR2 (germline): SGHAT, FQNNGV. Trimming removed 4 bases from V and 0 bases from J, with 13 bases in between. The CDR3 length is 16 residues. The CDR3 DNA reads TGTGCCAGCAGCTATCGGTCACTGAGCTCCTACAATGAGCAGTTCTTC. Translation: CASSYRSLSSYNEQFF.

The V and J genes are TRBV5-1 and TRBJ2-5, with unresolved D. TRBJ2-7 explains the end of the DNA better; the J call may be wrong. The CDR3 is 12 residues long. Germline V gives CDR1 SGHRS, CDR2 YFSETQ. The CDR3 region is CASSPRSYEQYF. The DNA of the CDR3 is TGCGCCAGCAGCCCCCGGTCCTACGAGCAGTACTTC.

The V gene is TRBV7-2, the J gene TRBJ2-2; the D gene is possibly TRBD2 (7 bases). V lost 5 bases and J 7 bases, leaving 17 bases between the germline ends. This CDR3 is 15 amino acids long. Germline V gene sequence: CDR1 SGHTA, CDR2 FQGNSA. CDR3 DNA: TGTGCCAGCAGCCCTTCGGGGGGCTTCGGCGGGGAGCTGTTTTTT. Protein sequence: CASSPSGGFGGELFF.

This chain connects TRBV28 to TRBJ2-5; D is possibly TRBD1 (6 bases). CDR1 and CDR2 from the germline V gene are MDHEN and SYDVKM. V lost 4 bases, J lost 5 bases, and 23 bases lay in between. The CDR3 is made up of 17 amino acids. The CDR3 sequence: CASSSPTRDTPPETQYF. The CDR3 region has the DNA TGTGCCAGCAGTTCCCCGACGAGGGACACCCCACCGGAGACCCAGTACTTC.

This clone was observed a single time. The chain employs TRBV7-9 and TRBJ1-2, with D unresolved. The V and J ends lost 1 base and 6 bases respectively, with 9 bases between them. The CDR3 is 13 residues long. In germline, CDR1 is SEHNR, CDR2 FQNEAQ (reference sequence). The CDR3 protein is CASSLDRRDGYTF. Written as DNA, the CDR3 is TGTGCCAGCAGCTTAGATCGTCGGGATGGCTACACCTTC.

V gene TRBV18 combines with J gene TRBJ1-2; tentatively, D is TRBD1 (6 bases). This CDR3 has 13 residues. Germline V lookup: CDR1 KGHSH, CDR2 LQKENI. Trimming removed 3 bases from V and 3 bases from J, with 8 bases in between. The CDR3 spells CASSPPGDYGYTF. The CDR3 region has the DNA TGTGCCAGCTCACCTCCAGGGGACTATGGCTACACCTTC.